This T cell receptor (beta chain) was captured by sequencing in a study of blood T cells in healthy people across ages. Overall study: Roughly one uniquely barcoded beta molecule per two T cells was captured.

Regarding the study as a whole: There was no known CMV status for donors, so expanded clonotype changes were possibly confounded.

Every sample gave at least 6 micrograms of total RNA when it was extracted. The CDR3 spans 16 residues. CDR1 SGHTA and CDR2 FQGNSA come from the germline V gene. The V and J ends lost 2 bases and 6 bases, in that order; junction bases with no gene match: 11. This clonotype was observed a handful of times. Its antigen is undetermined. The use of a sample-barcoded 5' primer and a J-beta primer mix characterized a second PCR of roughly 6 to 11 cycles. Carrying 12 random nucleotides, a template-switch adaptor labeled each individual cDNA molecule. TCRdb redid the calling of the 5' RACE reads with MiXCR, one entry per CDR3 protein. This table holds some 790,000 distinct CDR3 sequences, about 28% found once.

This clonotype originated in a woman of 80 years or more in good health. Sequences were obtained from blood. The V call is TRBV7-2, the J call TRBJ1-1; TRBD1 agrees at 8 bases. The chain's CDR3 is CASSLTGGKFNSEAFF. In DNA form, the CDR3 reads TGTGCCAGCAGCTTAACAGGGGGTAAATTCAACTCTGAAGCTTTCTTT.